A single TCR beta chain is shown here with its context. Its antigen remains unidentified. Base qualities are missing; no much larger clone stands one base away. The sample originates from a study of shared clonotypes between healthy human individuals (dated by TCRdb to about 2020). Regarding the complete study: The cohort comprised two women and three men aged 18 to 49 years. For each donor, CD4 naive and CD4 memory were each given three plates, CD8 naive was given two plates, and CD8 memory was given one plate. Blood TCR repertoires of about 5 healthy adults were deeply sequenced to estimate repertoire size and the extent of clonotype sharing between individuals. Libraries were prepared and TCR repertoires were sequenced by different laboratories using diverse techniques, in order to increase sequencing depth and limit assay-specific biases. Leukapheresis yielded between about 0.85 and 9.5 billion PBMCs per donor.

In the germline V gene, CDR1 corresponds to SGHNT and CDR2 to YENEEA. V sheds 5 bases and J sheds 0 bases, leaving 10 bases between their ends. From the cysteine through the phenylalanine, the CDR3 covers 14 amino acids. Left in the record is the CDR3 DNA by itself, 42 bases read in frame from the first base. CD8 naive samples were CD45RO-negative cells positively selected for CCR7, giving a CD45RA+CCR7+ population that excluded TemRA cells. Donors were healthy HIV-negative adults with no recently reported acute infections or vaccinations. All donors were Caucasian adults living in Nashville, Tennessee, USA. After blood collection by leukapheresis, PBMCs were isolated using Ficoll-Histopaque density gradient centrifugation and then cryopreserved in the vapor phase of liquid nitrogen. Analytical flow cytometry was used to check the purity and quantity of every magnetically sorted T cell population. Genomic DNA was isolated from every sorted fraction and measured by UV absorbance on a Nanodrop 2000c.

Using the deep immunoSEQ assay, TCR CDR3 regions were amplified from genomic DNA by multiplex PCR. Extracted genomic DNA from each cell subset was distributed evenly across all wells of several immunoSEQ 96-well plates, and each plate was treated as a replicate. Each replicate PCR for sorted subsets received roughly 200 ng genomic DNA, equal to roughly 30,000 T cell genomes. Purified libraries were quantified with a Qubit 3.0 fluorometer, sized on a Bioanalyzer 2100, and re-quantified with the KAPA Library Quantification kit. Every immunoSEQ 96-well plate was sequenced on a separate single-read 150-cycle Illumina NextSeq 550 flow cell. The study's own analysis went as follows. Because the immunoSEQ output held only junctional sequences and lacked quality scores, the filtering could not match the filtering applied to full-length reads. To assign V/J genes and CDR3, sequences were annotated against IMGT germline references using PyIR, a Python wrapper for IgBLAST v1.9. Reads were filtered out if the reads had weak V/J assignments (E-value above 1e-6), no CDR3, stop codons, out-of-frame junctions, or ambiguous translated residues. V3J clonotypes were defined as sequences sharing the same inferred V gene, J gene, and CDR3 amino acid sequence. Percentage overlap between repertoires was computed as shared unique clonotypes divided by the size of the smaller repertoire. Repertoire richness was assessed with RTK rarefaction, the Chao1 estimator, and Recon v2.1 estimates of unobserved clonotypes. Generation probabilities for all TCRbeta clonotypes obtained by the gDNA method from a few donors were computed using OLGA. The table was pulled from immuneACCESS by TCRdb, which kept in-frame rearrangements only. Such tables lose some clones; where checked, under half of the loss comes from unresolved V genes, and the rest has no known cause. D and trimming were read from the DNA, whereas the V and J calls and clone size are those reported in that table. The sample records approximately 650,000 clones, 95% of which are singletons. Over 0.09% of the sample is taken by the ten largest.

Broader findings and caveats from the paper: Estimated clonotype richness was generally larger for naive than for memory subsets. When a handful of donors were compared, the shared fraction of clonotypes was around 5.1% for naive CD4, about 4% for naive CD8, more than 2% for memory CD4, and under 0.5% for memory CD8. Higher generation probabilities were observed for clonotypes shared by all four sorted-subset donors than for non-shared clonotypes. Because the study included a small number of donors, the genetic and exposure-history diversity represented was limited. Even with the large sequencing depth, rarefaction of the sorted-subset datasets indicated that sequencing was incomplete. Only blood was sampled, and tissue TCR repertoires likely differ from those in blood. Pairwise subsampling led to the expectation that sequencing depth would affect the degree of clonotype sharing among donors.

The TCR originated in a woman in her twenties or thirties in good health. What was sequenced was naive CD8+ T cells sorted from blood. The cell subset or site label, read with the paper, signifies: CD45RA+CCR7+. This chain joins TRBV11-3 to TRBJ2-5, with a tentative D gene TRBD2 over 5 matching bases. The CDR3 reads CASSPEGNQETQYF. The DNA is TGTGCCAGCAGCCCCGAGGGAAACCAAGAGACCCAGTACTTC.